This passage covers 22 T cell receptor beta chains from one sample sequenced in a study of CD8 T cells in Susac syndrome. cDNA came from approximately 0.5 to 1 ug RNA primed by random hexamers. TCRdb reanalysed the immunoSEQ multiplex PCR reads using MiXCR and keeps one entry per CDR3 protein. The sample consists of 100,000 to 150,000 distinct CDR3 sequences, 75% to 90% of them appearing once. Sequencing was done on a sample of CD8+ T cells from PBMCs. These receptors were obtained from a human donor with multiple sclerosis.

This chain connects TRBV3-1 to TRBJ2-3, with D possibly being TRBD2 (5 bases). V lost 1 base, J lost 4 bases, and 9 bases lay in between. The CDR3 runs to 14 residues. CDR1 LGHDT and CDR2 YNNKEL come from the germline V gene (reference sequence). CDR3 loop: CASSQAGYPDTQYF. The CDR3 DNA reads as TGTGCCAGCAGCCAAGCGGGGTACCCAGATACGCAGTATTTT.

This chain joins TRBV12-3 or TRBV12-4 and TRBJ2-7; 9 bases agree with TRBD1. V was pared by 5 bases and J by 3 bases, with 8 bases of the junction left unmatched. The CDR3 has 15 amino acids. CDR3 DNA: TGTGCCAGCAGTCCCCGGGACAGGGCGGACTACGAGCAGTACTTC. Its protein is CASSPRDRADYEQYF.

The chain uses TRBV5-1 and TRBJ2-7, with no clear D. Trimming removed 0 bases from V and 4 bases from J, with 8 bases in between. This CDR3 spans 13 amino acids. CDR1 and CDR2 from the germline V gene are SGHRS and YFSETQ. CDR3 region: CASSLDDSYEQYF. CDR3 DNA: TGCGCCAGCAGCTTGGATGATTCTTACGAGCAGTACTTC.

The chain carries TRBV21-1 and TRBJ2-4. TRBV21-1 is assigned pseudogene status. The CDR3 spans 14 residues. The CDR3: CASSKEPVGDIQYF. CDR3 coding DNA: TGTGCCAGCAGCAAGGAACCCGTTGGAGACATTCAGTACTTC.

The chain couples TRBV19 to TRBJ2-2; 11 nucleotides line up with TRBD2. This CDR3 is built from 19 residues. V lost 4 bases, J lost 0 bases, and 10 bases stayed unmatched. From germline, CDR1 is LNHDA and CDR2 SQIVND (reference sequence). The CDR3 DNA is TGTGCCAGTAGTACCGGGACTAGCGGAGCTATATCGAACACCGGGGAGCTGTTTTTT. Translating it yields CASSTGTSGAISNTGELFF.

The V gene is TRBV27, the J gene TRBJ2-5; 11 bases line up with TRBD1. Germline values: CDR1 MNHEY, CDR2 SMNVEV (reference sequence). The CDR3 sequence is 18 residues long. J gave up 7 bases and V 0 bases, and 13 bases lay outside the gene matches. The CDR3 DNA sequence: TGTGCCAGCAGTTTATCTTCTACGGGATTCGGGACAGGGGGGACCCAGTACTTC. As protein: CASSLSSTGFGTGGTQYF.

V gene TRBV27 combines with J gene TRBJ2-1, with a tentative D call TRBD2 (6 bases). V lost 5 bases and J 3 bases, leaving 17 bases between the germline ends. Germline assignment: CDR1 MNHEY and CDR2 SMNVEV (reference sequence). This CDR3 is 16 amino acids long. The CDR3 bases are TGTGCCAGCAGTCCTGGGCGGGGACCTGACTACAATGAGCAGTTCTTC. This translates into CASSPGRGPDYNEQFF.

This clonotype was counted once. As DNA, the CDR3 is TGTGCCAGCAGTTCGGTGACCCCAGTCGTGGGTACGCAGTATTTT. It is translated as CASSSVTPVVGTQYF. The gene calls are TRBV28 and TRBJ2-3, with D unresolved. CDR1 and CDR2 from the germline V gene are MDHEN and SYDVKM. The CDR3 runs 15 residues. The V and J ends lost 4 bases and 8 bases respectively, with 19 bases between them. Together with reference TRBV28 and TRBJ2-3, the CDR3 gives the full variable domain: DVKVTQSSRYLVKRTGEKVFLECVQDMDHENMFWYRQDPGLGLRLIYFSYDVKMKEKGDIPEGYSVSREKKERFSLILESASTNQTSMYLCASSSVTPVVGTQYFGPGTRLTVL.

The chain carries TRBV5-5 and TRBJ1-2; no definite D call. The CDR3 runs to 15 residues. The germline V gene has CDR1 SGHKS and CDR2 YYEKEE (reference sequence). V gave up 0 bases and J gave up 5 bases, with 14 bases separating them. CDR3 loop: CASSLERAVQYGYTF. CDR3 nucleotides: TGTGCCAGCAGCTTGGAAAGGGCGGTGCAGTATGGCTACACCTTC.

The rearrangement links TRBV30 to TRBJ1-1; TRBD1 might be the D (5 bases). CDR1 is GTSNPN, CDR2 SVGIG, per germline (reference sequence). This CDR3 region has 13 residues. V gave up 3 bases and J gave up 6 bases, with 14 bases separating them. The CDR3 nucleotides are TGTGCCTGGAGCCCCGGGGGAAGGGCTGAAGCTTTCTTT. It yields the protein CAWSPGGRAEAFF.

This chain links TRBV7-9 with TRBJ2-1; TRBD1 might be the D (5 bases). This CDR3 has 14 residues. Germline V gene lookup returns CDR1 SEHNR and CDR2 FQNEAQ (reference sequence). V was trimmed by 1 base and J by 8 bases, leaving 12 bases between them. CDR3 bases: TGTGCCAGCAGCTTAGAGGGGCCGAACGATGAGCAGTTCTTC. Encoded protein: CASSLEGPNDEQFF.

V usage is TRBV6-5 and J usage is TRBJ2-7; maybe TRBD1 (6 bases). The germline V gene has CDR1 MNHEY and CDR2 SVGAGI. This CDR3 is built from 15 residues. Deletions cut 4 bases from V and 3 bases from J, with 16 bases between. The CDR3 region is CASSSIARGFYEQYF. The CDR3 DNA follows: TGTGCCAGCAGTTCGATTGCCAGGGGCTTCTACGAGCAGTACTTC.

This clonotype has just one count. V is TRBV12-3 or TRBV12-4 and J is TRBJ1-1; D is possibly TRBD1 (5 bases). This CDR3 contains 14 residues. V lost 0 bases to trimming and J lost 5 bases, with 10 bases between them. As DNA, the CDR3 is TGTGCCAGCAGTTTAGCGGGATGGGGGACTGAAGCTTTCTTT. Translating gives CASSLAGWGTEAFF.

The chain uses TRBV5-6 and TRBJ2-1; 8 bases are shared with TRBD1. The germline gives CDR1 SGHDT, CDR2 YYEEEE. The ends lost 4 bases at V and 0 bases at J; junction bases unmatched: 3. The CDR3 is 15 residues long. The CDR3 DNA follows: TGTGCCAGCAGCCCTACAGGGGGCTCCTACAATGAGCAGTTCTTC. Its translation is CASSPTGGSYNEQFF.

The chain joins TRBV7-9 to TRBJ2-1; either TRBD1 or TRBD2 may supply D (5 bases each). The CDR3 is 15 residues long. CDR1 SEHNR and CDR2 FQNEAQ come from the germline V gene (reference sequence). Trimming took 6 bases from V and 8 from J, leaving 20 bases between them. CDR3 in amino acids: CASSHGTLGVDEQFF. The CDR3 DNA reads TGTGCCAGCAGTCACGGGACCCTGGGCGTCGATGAGCAGTTCTTC.

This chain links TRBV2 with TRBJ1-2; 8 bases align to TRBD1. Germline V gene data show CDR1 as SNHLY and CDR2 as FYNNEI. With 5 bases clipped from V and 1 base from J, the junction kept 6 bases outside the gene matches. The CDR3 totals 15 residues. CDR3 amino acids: CASSHQGAINYGYTF. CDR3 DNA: TGTGCCAGCAGTCACCAGGGGGCGATTAACTATGGCTACACCTTC.

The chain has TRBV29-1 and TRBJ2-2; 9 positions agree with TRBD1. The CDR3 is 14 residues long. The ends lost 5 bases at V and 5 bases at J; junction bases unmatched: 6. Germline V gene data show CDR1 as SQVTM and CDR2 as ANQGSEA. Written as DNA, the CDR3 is TGCAGCGTTTGGGGGACAGGGATAACCGGGGAGCTGTTTTTT. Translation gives CSVWGTGITGELFF.

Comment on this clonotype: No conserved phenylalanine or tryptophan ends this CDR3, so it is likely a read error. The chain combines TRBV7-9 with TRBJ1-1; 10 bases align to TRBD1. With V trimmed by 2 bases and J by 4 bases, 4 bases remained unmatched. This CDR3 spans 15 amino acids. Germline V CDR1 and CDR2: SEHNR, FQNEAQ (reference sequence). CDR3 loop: CASSLKGQGTTEAFL. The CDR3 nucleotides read TGTGCCAGCAGCTTAAAGGGACAGGGGACCACTGAAGCTTTCCTT.

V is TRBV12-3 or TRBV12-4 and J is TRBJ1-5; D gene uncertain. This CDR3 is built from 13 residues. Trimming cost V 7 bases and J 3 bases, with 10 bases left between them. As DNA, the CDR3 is TGTGCCAGCAATGAAGGACCCAATCAGCCCCAGCATTTT. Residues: CASNEGPNQPQHF.

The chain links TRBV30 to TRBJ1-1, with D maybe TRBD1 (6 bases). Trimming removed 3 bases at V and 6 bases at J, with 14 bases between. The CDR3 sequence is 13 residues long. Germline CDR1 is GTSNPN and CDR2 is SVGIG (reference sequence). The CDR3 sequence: CAWSLTHRAEAFF. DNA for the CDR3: TGTGCCTGGAGCCTAACTCACAGGGCTGAAGCTTTCTTT.

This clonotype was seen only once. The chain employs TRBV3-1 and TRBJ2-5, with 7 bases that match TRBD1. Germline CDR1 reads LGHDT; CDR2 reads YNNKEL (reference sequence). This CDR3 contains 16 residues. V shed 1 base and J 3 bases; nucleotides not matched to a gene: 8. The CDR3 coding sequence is TGTGCCAGCAGCCAAGGTTTGAGGGGGCGGGAAGAGACCCAGTACTTC. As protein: CASSQGLRGREETQYF.

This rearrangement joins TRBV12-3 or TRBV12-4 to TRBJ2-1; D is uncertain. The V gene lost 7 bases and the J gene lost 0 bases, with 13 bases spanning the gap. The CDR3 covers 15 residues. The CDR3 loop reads CASTDDVSSYNEQFF. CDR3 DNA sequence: TGTGCCAGCACTGACGACGTGAGCTCCTACAATGAGCAGTTCTTC.